This T cell receptor (beta chain) was obtained from a study of blood T cell repertoires in COVID-19. Background on the study: The study drew acute and convalescent COVID-19 samples from the United States, Italy and Spain. T cells, B-cell-depleted T cells, or PBMCs supplied cDNA or gDNA.

Germline CDR1 reads SGHAT; CDR2 reads FQNNGV. J lost 6 bases, V lost 1 base, and 9 bases had no gene match. The CDR3 extends over 18 amino acids. Methods used by the authors: Amplified reference gene primers provided the basis for estimating nucleated cell counts. Profiling relied on immunoSEQ multiplex PCR, and the TCRdb table lists in-frame clones only, not all of them. Clone size and the V and J calls come from that table; the DNA yielded D and trimming. The data contain about 220,000 clones, more than 75% of them seen just once; the ten biggest clones take up over 2.5%. This rearrangement joins TRBV11-2 to TRBJ2-1; 13 positions agree with TRBD2. This clonotype was obtained from a man aged 50 to 60 who had recovered from COVID-19. Sample: peripheral blood. CDR3 bases: TGTGCCAGCAGCTTAGTTGGGACTAGCGGGACGCATGGCAATGAGCAGTTCTTC. This gives the protein CASSLVGTSGTHGNEQFF.